This is a list of T cell receptor beta chains from one sample in a study of T-cell memory formation after mild COVID-19. Each CDR3 protein gets one entry after TCRdb re-called the 5' RACE reads with MiXCR. The table has some 13,000 distinct CDR3 sequences, 12% seen once. The sequencing sample was made of PBMCs or a T cell subset sorted from them (not recorded which). Receptor source: an adult woman who had mild COVID-19 (a few samples of this study predate the infection). Cell type and time point are not known. CDR3s include the opening cysteine and the closing phenylalanine or tryptophan. The D gene is left open where the match is weak. Only part of the rows carry a size: once, few, many, or a class if the clone is expanded.

TRBV12-3/TRBV12-4	TRBJ1-1	many	-	TGTGCCAGCAGTTTACCCCTATCTAATAACACTGAAGCTTTCTTT	CASSLPLSNNTEAFF
TRBV2	TRBJ2-3	-	TRBD2	TGTGCCGGCCGGGGGGGAAACACAGATACGCAGTATTTT	CAGRGGNTDTQYF
TRBV12-3/TRBV12-4	TRBJ2-7	many	-	TGTGCCAGCAGTTTCCCCCTAAGCGAGCAGTACTTC	CASSFPLSEQYF
TRBV5-4	TRBJ1-2	few	-	TGTGCCAGCAGCTTCGGGACACCAGACTATGGCTACACCTTC	CASSFGTPDYGYTF
TRBV5-6	TRBJ1-2	few	TRBD1	TGTGCCAGCAGCTTGCCGGGACAGTTAACCTATGGCTACACCTTC	CASSLPGQLTYGYTF
TRBV15	TRBJ2-7	-	-	TGTGCCACCAGCAGACCGGAAGGGTACTTC	CATSRPEGYF
TRBV10-3	TRBJ2-1	-	TRBD2	TGTGCCATCAGCCAGCGGGAGACGTACAATGAGCAGTTCTTC	CAISQRETYNEQFF
TRBV5-1	TRBJ1-3	-	-	TGCGCCAGCAGCTTGGTTGTTGGAAACACCATATATTTT	CASSLVVGNTIYF
TRBV6-2/TRBV6-3	TRBJ1-5	many	-	TGTGCCAGCAGTTGGACAGAAGGAGGGCCAATGGATCAGCCCCAGCATTTT	CASSWTEGGPMDQPQHF
TRBV24-1	TRBJ1-1	many	-	TGTGCCACCAGTGGTCGGATGAACACTGAAGCTTTCTTT	CATSGRMNTEAFF
TRBV9	TRBJ2-1	many	TRBD2	TGTGCCAGCAGCTTACGGACTAGCGGGAGTCTCGATGAGCAGTTCTTC	CASSLRTSGSLDEQFF
TRBV5-6	TRBJ2-7	many	-	TGTGCCAGCAGCTTAGGGGACTCCCCCATTTTTAGCGAGCAGTACTTC	CASSLGDSPIFSEQYF
TRBV30	TRBJ2-6	-	-	TGTGCCTGGAGTTTTTTTGGGAGATTTGGGGCCAACGTCCTGACTTTC	CAWSFFGRFGANVLTF
TRBV20-1	TRBJ1-5	many	-	TGCAGTGCTTACAGGGTTGGCAATCAGCCCCAGCATTTT	CSAYRVGNQPQHF
TRBV6-6	TRBJ2-3	many	TRBD1	TGTGCCAGCACCCCCGTTCTGGACAGGGGACTTCCGAATACCCATTTT	CASTPVLDRGLPNTHF
TRBV20-1	TRBJ2-5	many	-	TGCAGTGCTAGAGTGCCAAAAGAGACCCAGTACTTC	CSARVPKETQYF
TRBV7-9	TRBJ1-1	many	TRBD1	TGTGCCAGCAGCCGCACCGGGACAGGGGCCCGGGGGACTGAAGCTTTCTTT	CASSRTGTGARGTEAFF
TRBV15	TRBJ2-5	many	-	TGTGCCACCAGCAGAGTCTTCCAAGAGACCCAGTACTTC	CATSRVFQETQYF
TRBV21-1	TRBJ2-5	many	-	TGTGCCAGCAGCAAAGTTCGACAGCCTTGCCAAGAGACCCAGTACTTC	CASSKVRQPCQETQYF
TRBV5-1	TRBJ2-7	many	TRBD1	TGCGCCAGCAGCTGGGGACCCGGGACAGGGAGCTCCTACGAGCAGTACTTC	CASSWGPGTGSSYEQYF
TRBV27	TRBJ2-1	-	-	TGTGCCAGCTCTACACATATCTTAAACTCCTACAATGAGCAGTTCTTC	CASSTHILNSYNEQFF
TRBV29-1	TRBJ2-7	-	TRBD1	TGCAGCGTTGAAGAGATGGGACAGTACGAGCAGTACTTC	CSVEEMGQYEQYF
TRBV5-4	TRBJ2-3	few	TRBD1	TGTGCCAGCAGCCTCGAGGGGGCGGCAGATACGCAGTATTTT	CASSLEGAADTQYF
TRBV7-8	TRBJ1-6	many	-	TGTGCCAGCAGCCCCCGACAGGTGAATAATTCACCCCTCCACTTT	CASSPRQVNNSPLHF
TRBV12-3/TRBV12-4	TRBJ2-7	many	TRBD1	TGTGCCAGCAGCCCGACAGGGACGGGAAACGAGCAGTACTTC	CASSPTGTGNEQYF
TRBV24-1	TRBJ2-5	-	-	TGTGCCACCAGTGGGGCGGAAAGGGAGACCCAGTACTTC	CATSGAERETQYF
TRBV2	TRBJ1-1	many	-	TGTGCCAGCAGTGAGACCAAAGGGACTGAAGCTTTCTTT	CASSETKGTEAFF
TRBV12-3/TRBV12-4	TRBJ2-7	many	TRBD1	TGTGCCAGCAGCCTCTTCCCCCAGGGGGATTGGGTCGAGCAGTACTTC	CASSLFPQGDWVEQYF
TRBV11-3	TRBJ2-7	many	-	TGTGCCAGCACCGGACCTAACCTCAGGGGGCAGTACTTC	CASTGPNLRGQYF
TRBV19	TRBJ1-1	many	-	TGTGCCAGTAGTATGCTGAAGGCAGGGCAGAACACTGAAGCTTTCTTT	CASSMLKAGQNTEAFF
TRBV25-1	TRBJ2-4	many	-	TGTGCCAGCAGTGAACCGGGGGTAGTTAACATTCAGTACTTC	CASSEPGVVNIQYF
TRBV7-9	TRBJ2-2	many	-	TGTGCCAGCAGCTTTGCGGTTTCGAACACCGGGGAGCTGTTTTTT	CASSFAVSNTGELFF
TRBV25-1	TRBJ2-3	many	-	TGTGCCAGCAGTGAATTTCGCCTTACCATTAGGGAGATGACAGATACGCAGTATTTT	CASSEFRLTIREMTDTQYF
TRBV29-1	TRBJ1-1	many	-	TGCAGCGTTGAGTTGGCCAGCAATTTGAACACTGAAGCTTTCTTT	CSVELASNLNTEAFF
TRBV24-1	TRBJ2-1	many	-	TGTGCCACCAGTGATTTCGGCCCCCCGGGCGGCAGTCGACATGAGCAGTTCTTC	CATSDFGPPGGSRHEQFF
TRBV4-1	TRBJ2-7	many	-	TGCGCCAGCAGCCAAGGGCCAGCTCTAGCCTACGAGCAGTACTTC	CASSQGPALAYEQYF
TRBV29-1	TRBJ2-5	-	TRBD2	TGCAGCGTTGCTCCCAGCGGGGGGATTCAAGAGACCCAGTACTTC	CSVAPSGGIQETQYF
TRBV4-1	TRBJ2-2	many	-	TGCGCCAGCAGCCATACAGTTGCGACCGGGGAGCTGTTTTTT	CASSHTVATGELFF
TRBV14	TRBJ2-2	many	TRBD1	TGTGCCAGCAGCCCCAGGCCGGGACAGCCCTCGAACACCGGGGAGCTGTTTTTT	CASSPRPGQPSNTGELFF
TRBV12-3/TRBV12-4	TRBJ2-3	many	TRBD2	TGTGCCAGCAGTTCCGACAGTAGCGGGGGCCTCCGAGATACGCAGTATTTT	CASSSDSSGGLRDTQYF
TRBV7-2	TRBJ2-7	many	-	TGTGCCAGCAGGTCCGGGACACTCTCCTACGAGCAGTACTTC	CASRSGTLSYEQYF
TRBV29-1	TRBJ2-1	many	TRBD2	TGCAGCGTTGAATTGGCGGGAGGATTCTCCTACAATGAGCAGTTCTTC	CSVELAGGFSYNEQFF
TRBV5-5	TRBJ2-7	many	-	TGTGCCAGCAGCTTGTGGGACAACTACGAGCAGTACTTC	CASSLWDNYEQYF
TRBV18	TRBJ1-1	many	-	TGTGCCAGCTCACCACCGTGGGAACTCGGAACTGAAGCTTTCTTT	CASSPPWELGTEAFF
TRBV24-1	TRBJ2-7	many	TRBD1	TGTGCCACCAGTGCGGGACAGGACATCTACGAGCAGTACTTC	CATSAGQDIYEQYF
TRBV11-2	TRBJ2-5	-	TRBD1	TGTGCCAGCAGCTTATTCGGGACAGATCCCCCGGGGACCCAGTACTTC	CASSLFGTDPPGTQYF
TRBV2	TRBJ1-1	-	-	TGTGCCAGCCGATACGGGATCACTGAAGCTTTCTTT	CASRYGITEAFF
TRBV27	TRBJ2-4	many	TRBD1	TGTGCCAGCAGTTTATACCGATTACGGGACAGCAAAAACATTCAGTACTTC	CASSLYRLRDSKNIQYF
TRBV7-9	TRBJ2-1	many	-	TGTGCCAGCAGCCCAACTCGTTGGGGTTTACAATCTCCTGAGCAGTTCTTC	CASSPTRWGLQSPEQFF
TRBV5-1	TRBJ2-7	medium-sized	-	TGCGCCAGCAAAAGTTCCTGGGGGCCGAACTACGAGCAGTACTTC	CASKSSWGPNYEQYF
TRBV2	TRBJ2-2	many	TRBD1	TGTGCCAGCAGTTGGACAGGGGGCGAAGTTAACACCGGGGAGCTGTTTTTT	CASSWTGGEVNTGELFF
TRBV7-9	TRBJ2-7	many	TRBD1	TGTGCCAGCAGCGCGCGACAGGGACCCTACGAGCAGTACTTC	CASSARQGPYEQYF
TRBV7-3	TRBJ1-1	many	-	TGTGCCAGCAGCTACGAGGGAGGGCCTGAAGCTTTCTTT	CASSYEGGPEAFF
TRBV9	TRBJ1-5	-	-	TGTGCCAGCAGCGCGCGGGATTGGGACGGTCAGCCCCAGCATTTT	CASSARDWDGQPQHF
TRBV11-3	TRBJ2-2	many	TRBD2	TGTGCCAGCACCTTCACTCAACTAGCGGGAGTCGAAACCGGGGAGCTGTTTTTT	CASTFTQLAGVETGELFF